The T cell receptor beta chain under discussion was sequenced for a study of radiation and T cells in renal cell carcinoma. Produced via immunoSEQ multiplex PCR; TCRdb's table is partial and in-frame only. Of 130,000 to 150,000 clones in the sample, about 88% were seen once. Time point: baseline pretreatment blood. Treatment defined: 15 Gy SBRT to primary tumor, nephrectomy 4 weeks later. Serial blood draws occurred at baseline and 2 and 4 weeks post-SBRT. Germline loops: CDR1 SQVTM, CDR2 ANQGSEA. The CDR3 length is 11 residues. The V gene is TRBV29-1, the J gene TRBJ2-3; D remains unclear. The sequenced sample was blood, obtained from a patient whose treatment included radiotherapy and nephrectomy. The sequence derives from a woman between 65 and 79 years old with renal cell carcinoma. In DNA, the CDR3 is TGCAGTATGAGTAGCACAGATACGCAGTATTTT. Translated: CSMSSTDTQYF.